This passage covers 19 T cell receptor beta chains from one sample sequenced in a study of CD8+ T cells in alopecia areata. Extracted RNA was reverse transcribed into cDNA, the sequencing template. Sequenced by immunoSEQ multiplex PCR; TCRdb stores in-frame clones only, minus some. The table lists about 200,000 clones, 58% of them singletons. Treatment meaning: oral pan-JAK inhibitor, 5-10 mg twice daily. The input for sequencing was CD4+ T cells sorted from blood, taken at week 24, from a patient treated with tofacitinib. These receptors all come from a human donor with alopecia areata.

The chain uses TRBV9 and TRBJ2-3; a possible D gene is TRBD1 (5 bases). In germline, CDR1 is SGDLS, CDR2 YYNGEE. This CDR3 comprises 15 residues. V lost 4 bases and J 2 bases, leaving 14 bases between the germline ends. CDR3 DNA sequence: TGTGCCAGCAGCTCCCGCGGACAAGTCACAGATACGCAGTATTTT. Its translation is CASSSRGQVTDTQYF. Supplemented by reference TRBV9 and TRBJ2-3, the full variable domain reads DSGVTQTPKHLITATGQRVTLRCSPRSGDLSVYWYQQSLDQGLQFLIQYYNGEERAKGNILERFSAQQFPDLHSELNLSSLELGDSALYFCASSSRGQVTDTQYFGPGTRLTVL.

The count of this clone is one. This sequence joins TRBV4-3 and TRBJ2-7; TRBD2 aligns across 7 bases. Germline CDR1 LGHNA, CDR2 YSLEER. V was clipped by 0 bases and J by 3 bases; unmatched bases: 5. There are 15 residues in the CDR3. CDR3 DNA sequence: TGCGCCAGCAGCCAAGAAATGGGCGGGAGCTACGAGCAGTACTTC. Protein sequence: CASSQEMGGSYEQYF.

This chain uses TRBV4-1 with TRBJ1-2; D ambiguous. CDR1 is MGHRA and CDR2 is YSYEKL in the germline V gene. This CDR3 comprises 14 residues. Trimming removed 3 bases at V and 6 bases at J, with 14 bases between. In DNA, the CDR3 is TGCGCCAGCAGCCACCCCATCGCTGGGGATGGCTACACCTTC. This encodes CASSHPIAGDGYTF.

This clone appeared a few times. The chain couples TRBV6-5 to TRBJ1-2; 9 nucleotides agree with TRBD1. This CDR3 comprises 13 residues. With V trimmed by 2 bases and J by 8 bases, 3 bases remained unmatched. In germline, CDR1 is MNHEY, CDR2 SVGAGI. The CDR3 sequence is CASSYPGTGGYTF. CDR3 in DNA: TGTGCCAGCAGTTACCCGGGGACAGGGGGCTACACCTTC.

The CDR3 DNA is TGCGCCAGCAGCTTTAGCGGGGGCTTCCAAGAGACCCAGTACTTC. Amino acid sequence: CASSFSGGFQETQYF. J is TRBJ2-5 and V is TRBV5-1, with 9 bases that match TRBD2. The trim removed 2 bases at V and 1 base at J, leaving 3 bases unmatched. The length of the CDR3 is 15 residues. Germline CDR1 and CDR2: SGHRS and YFSETQ.

V gene TRBV30 combines with J gene TRBJ2-1; 13 bases map to TRBD2. This CDR3 has 15 residues. Germline assignment: CDR1 GTSNPN and CDR2 SVGIG (reference sequence). The V and J ends lost 4 bases and 6 bases, in that order; junction bases with no gene match: 6. The CDR3 region is CAWTRGLAGVNEQFF. The CDR3 DNA reads TGTGCCTGGACTAGAGGACTAGCGGGAGTCAATGAGCAGTTCTTC.

This clone was observed a handful of times. This chain connects TRBV7-2 to TRBJ2-3, with unresolved D. V lost 5 bases, J lost 4 bases, and 4 bases lay in between. The CDR3 is 11 residues long. Germline CDR1 is SGHTA and CDR2 is FQGNSA. The CDR3 loop is CASSNSDTQYF. The DNA of the CDR3 is TGTGCCAGCAGCAATTCAGATACGCAGTATTTT.

The chain carries TRBV4-3 and TRBJ2-1; TRBD2 aligns across 9 bases. Germline CDR1 LGHNA, CDR2 YSLEER. After removal of 1 base from V and 8 bases from J, the junction contained 6 bases not matched to a gene. CDR3 size: 15 residues. The CDR3 is CASSQALREGDEQFF. The DNA of the CDR3 is TGCGCCAGCAGCCAAGCCCTGCGGGAGGGCGATGAGCAGTTCTTC.

This clone was counted a single time. The chain joins TRBV28 to TRBJ2-7; D is perhaps TRBD1 or TRBD2 (5 bases each). The CDR3 length is 13 residues. V was shortened by 5 bases and J by 2 bases, with 10 bases between the two germline ends. Germline CDR1 reads MDHEN; CDR2 reads SYDVKM. CDR3 bases: TGTGCCAGCAGTCCCCAGGGACCCTACGAGCAGTACTTC. Residues: CASSPQGPYEQYF.

Regarding this clone: Germline and junction disagree at one end, which may indicate a read error. The V call is TRBV6-1, the J call TRBJ1-2; TRBD1 is a possible D gene (5 bases). Germline V gives CDR1 MNHNS, CDR2 SASEGT. This CDR3 comprises 13 residues. CDR3 loop: CAISPDRDYGYTF. The CDR3 DNA is TGTGCCATCAGTCCTGACAGAGACTATGGCTACACCTTC.

About this clone itself: This CDR3 is missing its conserved last phenylalanine or tryptophan, likely due to a read error. The DNA is omitted, as the CDR3 cannot be located on it reliably, and the CDR3 follows TCRdb's listing. The V call is TRBV6-5, the J call TRBJ1-4; the table assigns TRBD1, which was not confirmed against the DNA. The germline V gene encodes CDR1 MNHEY and CDR2 SVGAGI. Counting both end residues, the CDR3 totals 10 amino acids. The chain's CDR3 is CASSQTQGEN.

V is TRBV11-2 and J is TRBJ2-7; D may correspond to TRBD1 or TRBD2 (5 bases each). Per the germline V gene, CDR1 is SGHAT and CDR2 is FQNNGV. Deletions cut 1 base from V and 7 bases from J, with 11 bases between. The length of the CDR3 is 13 residues. As DNA, the CDR3 is TGTGCCAGCAGCTTAGGCACGGGGCAAGAGCAGTACTTC. It yields the protein CASSLGTGQEQYF. The full variable domain, completed using reference TRBV11-2 and TRBJ2-7, is EAGVAQSPRYKIIEKRQSVAFWCNPISGHATLYWYQQILGQGPKLLIQFQNNGVVDDSQLPKDRFSAERLKGVDSTLKIQPAKLEDSAVYLCASSLGTGQEQYFGPGTRLTVT.

This chain links TRBV9 with TRBJ2-7, with D uncertain. The CDR3 length is 13 residues. V lost 0 bases and J lost 4, with 8 bases in between. The germline V gene encodes CDR1 SGDLS and CDR2 YYNGEE. CDR3 sequence: CASSVGSHYEQYF. The DNA for the CDR3 is TGTGCCAGCAGCGTAGGATCCCATTACGAGCAGTACTTC.

The chain carries TRBV7-9 and TRBJ2-5; D is tentatively TRBD1 or TRBD2 (5 bases each). This CDR3 region has 15 residues. Germline assignment: CDR1 SEHNR and CDR2 FQNEAQ (reference sequence). V lost 5 bases and J 3 bases, leaving 16 bases between the germline ends. The CDR3 DNA follows: TGTGCCAGCAGCAGATCCGGGACGCCGAAAGAGACCCAGTACTTC. Translation: CASSRSGTPKETQYF.

As to this clone: At one boundary the junction diverges from the germline segment, which might be a read error. The chain couples TRBV30 to TRBJ1-1; 7 positions agree with TRBD1. The CDR3 is made up of 15 amino acids. Germline V CDR1 and CDR2: GTSNPN, SVGIG (reference sequence). The CDR3 loop is CVWNRQGGSNTEAFF. In DNA form, the CDR3 reads TGTGTCTGGAACAGGCAGGGGGGTTCGAACACTGAAGCTTTCTTT.

In its sample, this clone was seen a few times. The CDR3 region is CASSPGGARGNYGYTF. The DNA for the CDR3 is TGTGCCAGCAGCCCCGGGGGGGCTAGGGGAAACTATGGCTACACCTTC. The V call is TRBV7-9, the J call TRBJ1-2; D is perhaps TRBD1 (6 bases). This CDR3 comprises 16 residues. Per the germline V gene, CDR1 is SEHNR and CDR2 is FQNEAQ (reference sequence). Deletions cut 5 bases from V and 2 bases from J, with 18 bases between. The complete variable domain, with remaining parts taken from reference TRBV7-9 and TRBJ1-2, reads DTGVSQNPRHKITKRGQNVTFRCDPISEHNRLYWYRQTLGQGPEFLTYFQNEAQLEKSRLLSDRFSAERPKGSFSTLEIQRTEQGDSAMYLCASSPGGARGNYGYTFGSGTRLTVV.

The rearrangement joins TRBV4-1 to TRBJ2-5; 8 bases map to TRBD2. The CDR3 totals 15 residues. The V segment lost 2 bases and the J segment 5 bases; nucleotides outside the gene matches: 7. CDR1 is MGHRA and CDR2 is YSYEKL in the germline V gene. The CDR3 protein is CASSQQFTGGETQYF. The DNA of the CDR3 is TGCGCCAGCAGCCAACAATTTACGGGAGGGGAGACCCAGTACTTC.

This chain joins TRBV11-2 and TRBJ1-1; TRBD1 aligns across 11 bases. In germline, CDR1 is SGHAT, CDR2 FQNNGV. The CDR3 is made up of 14 amino acids. The J segment lost 6 bases and the V segment lost 4 bases, leaving 4 bases of the junction unmatched. The CDR3 loop is CASSSGQGAAEAFF. CDR3 DNA sequence: TGTGCCAGCAGCTCAGGACAGGGGGCGGCTGAAGCTTTCTTT.

The chain carries TRBV7-3 and TRBJ2-7, with TRBD2 identical over 12 bases. Trimming cost V 5 bases and J 4 bases; bases outside gene matches: 3. The germline gives CDR1 SGHTA, CDR2 FQGTGA. The CDR3 is 14 amino acids. The DNA for the CDR3 is TGTGCCAGCAGCGAGACTAGCGGGAGTTACGAGCAGTACTTC. As protein: CASSETSGSYEQYF.